Presented here are 26 T cell receptor beta chains from one specimen sequenced in a study of T cell responses to AZD1222 COVID-19 vaccine. The assay was immunoSEQ multiplex PCR, and TCRdb's table has in-frame clones only and misses some. The table includes approximately 84,000 clones, 83% detected once. The material was peripheral blood, obtained 28 days after the second AZD1222 dose. Receptors were obtained from an adult who received the AZD1222 COVID-19 vaccine.

V and J are TRBV27 and TRBJ1-3, with D hard to call. CDR1 and CDR2 (germline): MNHEY, SMNVEV (reference sequence). CDR3 length: 14 amino acids. The germline V and J ends were trimmed by 2 bases and 4 bases, with 9 bases remaining between them. CDR3 coding DNA: TGTGCCAGCAGTTTAGCAGTGCCCGGAAACACCATATATTTT. Translating it yields CASSLAVPGNTIYF.

The chain combines TRBV28 with TRBJ1-6, with D possibly TRBD1 on 6 matching bases. The CDR3 consists of 15 residues. CDR1 is MDHEN and CDR2 is SYDVKM in the germline V gene. With 3 bases removed from V and 7 bases from J, the gap between germline ends came to 13 bases. The CDR3 sequence is CASSFRGGGNSPLHF. Here the CDR3 DNA reads TGTGCCAGCAGTTTCCGTGGGGGCGGCAATTCACCCCTCCACTTT.

The J gene is TRBJ2-3, the V gene TRBV4-1; maybe TRBD1 (6 bases). The CDR3 covers 15 residues. Germline values: CDR1 MGHRA, CDR2 YSYEKL. The V gene lost 0 bases and the J gene lost 4 bases, with 11 bases spanning the gap. CDR3 bases: TGCGCCAGCAGCCAAGATGGGACAACTTCAGATACGCAGTATTTT. This sequence encodes CASSQDGTTSDTQYF.

The chain combines TRBV16 with TRBJ1-4; tentatively, D is TRBD1 (6 bases). Trimming removed 5 bases from V and 3 bases from J, with 13 bases in between. Germline lookup yields CDR1 KGHSY and CDR2 FQNENV. This CDR3 contains 15 residues. This CDR3 is CASSSGGGSNEKLFF. The CDR3 DNA reads TGTGCCAGCAGCTCAGGAGGGGGTTCTAATGAAAAACTGTTTTTT.

The gene calls are TRBV27 and TRBJ1-1, with D perhaps matching TRBD1 (6 bases). This CDR3 contains 17 residues. The germline V gene has CDR1 MNHEY and CDR2 SMNVEV (reference sequence). The V end lost 6 bases, the J end lost 2 bases, and 22 bases lay between the germline ends. In nucleotides, the CDR3 is TGTGCCAGCAGCTCCACCTCAGGGGTCTTCAGCAACACTGAAGCTTTCTTT. Amino acids: CASSSTSGVFSNTEAFF.

The sample holds many counts of this clone. The chain combines TRBV30 with TRBJ1-1; D call uncertain. Germline CDR1 reads GTSNPN; CDR2 reads SVGIG (reference sequence). The CDR3 spans 12 residues. Trimming removed 3 bases at V and 0 bases at J, with 5 bases between. CDR3 coding DNA: TGTGCCTGGAGACAGATGAACACTGAAGCTTTCTTT. Translation gives CAWRQMNTEAFF.

CDR3 bases: TGTGCCAGCAGAACATCGGAGACAGGGGCCTACGAGCAGTACTTC. Encoded protein: CASRTSETGAYEQYF. This chain joins TRBV28 and TRBJ2-7, with TRBD1 identical over 8 bases. V gave up 6 bases and J gave up 2 bases; unmatched junction bases: 9. CDR1 is MDHEN and CDR2 is SYDVKM in the germline V gene. The CDR3 has 15 residues.

V usage is TRBV2 and J usage is TRBJ1-5; 8 bases fit TRBD1. From germline, CDR1 is SNHLY and CDR2 FYNNEI. With V trimmed by 10 bases and J by 2 bases, 10 bases remained unmatched. This CDR3 is 15 amino acids long. The CDR3: CATTGGLGGNQPQHF. The DNA for the CDR3 is TGTGCCACCACAGGGGGATTAGGGGGCAATCAGCCCCAGCATTTT.

Note on this clone: Within the sample, other DNA sequences also encode this same CDR3. This chain links TRBV28 with TRBJ2-7, with D uncertain. Trimming removed 2 bases from V and 4 bases from J, with 3 bases in between. Germline values: CDR1 MDHEN, CDR2 SYDVKM. The CDR3 has 11 amino acids. CDR3 amino acids: CASSLGYEQYF. The CDR3 nucleotides read TGTGCCAGCAGTTTAGGTTACGAGCAGTACTTC.

The rearrangement uses TRBV27 and TRBJ1-1; D uncertain. This CDR3 contains 13 residues. The V gene lost 5 bases and the J gene lost 4 bases, with 11 bases spanning the gap. The V gene's germline CDR1 is MNHEY and CDR2 SMNVEV (reference sequence). The chain's CDR3 is CASSLGVGTEAFF. As DNA, the CDR3 is TGTGCCAGCAGTCTGGGTGTTGGCACTGAAGCTTTCTTT.

This clone was counted between two and nine times. The chain uses TRBV7-2 and TRBJ1-2; D ambiguous. Germline values: CDR1 SGHTA, CDR2 FQGNSA. This CDR3 region has 11 residues. V was cut by 4 bases and J by 7 bases, with 7 bases left in between. Written as DNA, the CDR3 is TGTGCCAGCAGCTCTTCGATTGGCTACACCTTC. Its translation is CASSSSIGYTF.

V usage is TRBV6-5 and J usage is TRBJ2-5, with D possibly called TRBD1 or TRBD2 (6 bases each). The CDR3 is 16 amino acids. From germline, CDR1 is MNHEY and CDR2 SVGAGI. V lost 2 bases, J lost 2 bases, and 15 bases lay in between. The CDR3 protein is CASSYRGHRGQETQYF. The CDR3, as DNA: TGTGCCAGCAGTTACCGGGGACATCGGGGGCAAGAGACCCAGTACTTC.

The chain employs TRBV18 and TRBJ1-2; 8 bases are a match to TRBD1. Losses at the gene ends were 3 bases for V and 0 bases for J; bases not matched to a gene: 6. This CDR3 is 16 amino acids long. The germline V gene has CDR1 KGHSH and CDR2 LQKENI. In DNA, the CDR3 is TGTGCCAGCTCACCCGGGACAGGACTTACTAACTATGGCTACACCTTC. Its protein is CASSPGTGLTNYGYTF.

V and J are TRBV7-3 and TRBJ1-1, with TRBD1 identical over 7 bases. The CDR3 is 15 residues long. Germline V lookup: CDR1 SGHTA, CDR2 FQGTGA. With V trimmed by 5 bases and J by 6 bases, 12 bases remained unmatched. The CDR3 spells CASSPGGQTGAEAFF. CDR3 coding DNA: TGTGCCAGCAGCCCGGGAGGGCAAACAGGGGCTGAAGCTTTCTTT.

The rearrangement links TRBV5-4 to TRBJ1-2; 8 nucleotides line up with TRBD1. Germline-derived CDR1 and CDR2 are SGHNT and YYREEE (reference sequence). The CDR3 covers 15 residues. The J segment lost 4 bases and the V segment lost 3 bases, leaving 8 bases of the junction unmatched. CDR3 in amino acids: CASSWTDRGGYGYTF. CDR3 sequence (DNA): TGTGCCAGCAGCTGGACAGACAGGGGAGGCTATGGCTACACCTTC.

The DNA of the CDR3 is TGTGCCAGCAGCGTGTTAGCGGGAGGGACCTACAATGAGCAGTTCTTC. Amino acid sequence: CASSVLAGGTYNEQFF. The J gene is TRBJ2-1, the V gene TRBV9; 11 nucleotides line up with TRBD2. The germline CDR1 and CDR2 sequences are SGDLS and YYNGEE. Trimming took 2 bases from V and 2 from J; bases not matched to a gene: 3. The CDR3 runs to 16 residues.

The V and J genes are TRBV21-1 and TRBJ2-7; the table names TRBD1, a call not compared with the DNA. TRBV21-1 is assigned pseudogene status. The CDR3 consists of 14 residues. CDR3 bases: TGTGCCAGCAGCAACGGACAGGGTATCTACGAGCAGTACTTC. Amino acid sequence: CASSNGQGIYEQYF.

This clone is a singleton in its sample. This chain uses TRBV14 with TRBJ2-1; D may match TRBD1 or TRBD2 (6 bases each). The germline CDR1 and CDR2 sequences are SGHDN and FVKESK. Trimming left V 2 bases short and J 8 bases short, with 13 bases between. The CDR3 extends over 14 amino acids. The CDR3 is CASSQWGAGDEQFF. CDR3 DNA sequence: TGTGCCAGCAGCCAATGGGGGGCTGGGGATGAGCAGTTCTTC.

With regard to this clone: Germline and junction disagree at one end, which may indicate a read error. The chain is built from TRBV3-1 (or the pseudogene TRBV3-2) and TRBJ1-2, with TRBD1 identical over 11 bases. Germline V gene data show CDR1 as LGHDT and CDR2 as YNNKEL (reference sequence). This CDR3 region has 15 residues. DNA of the CDR3: TGTGCCAGCAACCAAGGGACAGGGGGTCTCTATGGCTACACCTTC. The encoded protein is CASNQGTGGLYGYTF.

CDR3 sequence reads: CASSSPSGGLGKNIQYF. The CDR3 nucleotides read TGTGCCAGCAGTTCACCCTCCGGGGGGCTAGGCAAAAACATTCAGTACTTC. V usage is TRBV27 and J usage is TRBJ2-4; maybe TRBD2 (7 bases). The CDR3 is 17 residues long. V was clipped by 4 bases and J by 3 bases, with 19 bases between them. CDR1 MNHEY and CDR2 SMNVEV come from the germline V gene (reference sequence).

The J gene is TRBJ2-1, the V gene TRBV28, with D tentatively TRBD1 or TRBD2 (7 bases each). The V end was cut by 2 bases, the J end by 9 bases, with 14 bases between. The germline CDR1 and CDR2 sequences are MDHEN and SYDVKM. The CDR3 is 14 amino acids. The chain's CDR3 is CASSLGQGGFEQFF. The CDR3 nucleotides are TGTGCCAGCAGTTTAGGGCAGGGGGGGTTTGAGCAGTTCTTC.

The CDR3 reads CASSIYRDTQYF. CDR3 sequence (DNA): TGTGCCAGTAGTATATACAGAGATACGCAGTATTTT. The chain uses TRBV19 and TRBJ2-3; D not resolved. With 2 bases removed from V and 5 bases from J, the gap between germline ends came to 5 bases. In germline, CDR1 is LNHDA, CDR2 SQIVND (reference sequence). The CDR3 consists of 12 residues. Using reference TRBV19 and TRBJ2-3 for the parts outside the CDR3, the full variable domain is DGGITQSPKYLFRKEGQNVTLSCEQNLNHDAMYWYRQDPGQGLRLIYYSQIVNDFQKGDIAEGYSVSREKKESFPLTVTSAQKNPTAFYLCASSIYRDTQYFGPGTRLTVL.

The rearrangement links TRBV30 to TRBJ2-5; the match to TRBD1 covers 9 bases. Germline-derived CDR1 and CDR2 are GTSNPN and SVGIG (reference sequence). V lost 0 bases and J lost 5; bases outside the gene matches: 7. This CDR3 spans 15 amino acids. The CDR3 DNA follows: TGTGCCTGGAGTGTACTATCGGGACAGGGCGAGACCCAGTACTTC. This encodes CAWSVLSGQGETQYF.

CDR3 residues: CSVKTTYEQYF. DNA for the CDR3: TGCAGCGTCAAGACAACCTACGAGCAGTACTTC. This rearrangement joins TRBV29-1 to TRBJ2-7, with D unresolved. CDR3 length equals 11 residues. Per the germline V gene, CDR1 is SQVTM and CDR2 is ANQGSEA. Between the trimmed V and J ends, which lost 6 bases and 2 bases, there was a span of 8 bases.

V is TRBV15 and J is TRBJ1-1; D unclear. Per germline, CDR1 LNHNV and CDR2 YYDKDF (reference sequence). This CDR3 has 13 residues. V lost 0 bases to trimming and J lost 7 bases, with 9 bases between them. The CDR3 sequence is CATSRDLGFEAFF. CDR3 DNA: TGTGCCACCAGCAGAGACTTGGGTTTTGAAGCTTTCTTT.

V and J are TRBV15 and TRBJ1-5; D unclear. Germline CDR1 and CDR2: LNHNV and YYDKDF (reference sequence). The CDR3 extends over 18 amino acids. Deletions cut 2 bases from V and 0 bases from J, with 17 bases between. This chain's CDR3 is CATSRKRVDVNSNQPQHF. CDR3 sequence (DNA): TGTGCCACCAGCAGAAAACGGGTGGACGTGAATAGCAATCAGCCCCAGCATTTT.